The clone carrying this T cell receptor beta chain was found a few times. The antigen is unknown. The source of the sample is a study of naive and memory T cell subsets. Looked up from germline, CDR1 is SGHVS and CDR2 is FNYEAQ. V was cut by 6 bases and J by 6 bases, with 15 bases left in between. The CDR3 has 14 amino acids. Both TRBC1 and TRBC2 were covered by a beta constant-region primer of two equimolar oligonucleotides. Ligated cDNA was amplified by four rounds of PCR with nested alpha and beta constant-region primers and SP2. TCRdb re-derived calls from the UMI-ligation and nested PCR reads in MiXCR, one entry per CDR3 protein. Of around 140,000 distinct CDR3 sequences in the sample, 20% to 25% were seen once. Study-level points and caveats: Especially in CD8 cells, naive repertoires contained a few larger clonotypes, possibly CD45RA-re-expressing memory cells.

This clonotype was sampled from a human donor in good health. The specimen was naive CD4+ T cells from blood. The chain uses TRBV7-6 and TRBJ2-1; D gene unclear. The CDR3 coding sequence is TGTGCCAGCAGTCCCCTCCGGGCCATCAATGAGCAGTTCTTC. This encodes CASSPLRAINEQFF. Drawing the rest from reference TRBV7-6 and TRBJ2-1, the complete variable domain is GAGVSQSPRYKVTKRGQDVALRCDPISGHVSLYWYRQALGQGPEFLTYFNYEAQQDKSGLPNDRFSAERPEGSISTLTIQRTEQRDSAMYRCASSPLRAINEQFFGPGTRLTVL.